These 30 T cell receptor beta chains were all obtained from the same sample, sequenced in a study of STAT5B mutations in CD4+ large granular lymphocyte leukemia. Libraries were prepared by immunoSEQ multiplex PCR; TCRdb keeps only in-frame clonotypes and omits some of them. The sample has fewer than 35,000 clones; roughly 75% are singletons. The specimen was CD4+ T cells from blood buffy coats. The receptors here all came from a human donor in good health.

This clone was detected a few times. The J gene is TRBJ1-6, the V gene TRBV9; D remains unclear. CDR1 SGDLS and CDR2 YYNGEE come from the germline V gene. This CDR3 comprises 14 residues. V lost 1 base, J lost 5 bases, and 7 bases lay in between. CDR3 coding DNA: TGTGCCAGCAGCGTACTGGGCAATAATTCACCCCTCCACTTT. This encodes CASSVLGNNSPLHF.

This clone was observed a single time. The chain employs TRBV10-3 and TRBJ2-7, with 7 bases aligning to TRBD1. The CDR3 consists of 14 residues. Germline assignment: CDR1 ENHRY and CDR2 SYGVKD. V shed 6 bases and J 1 base; nucleotides not matched to a gene: 6. The CDR3 coding sequence is TGTGCCATCAGCACGGGGACAGCGTCCTACGAGCAGTACTTC. Its protein is CAISTGTASYEQYF.

The CDR3 DNA reads as TGTGCCAGCAGCCGGACAGAGGATCGCAACTATGGCTACACCTTC. Translated, it gives CASSRTEDRNYGYTF. This chain links TRBV7-8 with TRBJ1-2; D is possibly TRBD1 (6 bases). Trimming shortened V by 5 bases and J by 2 bases, and 15 bases separated the two germline ends. Germline CDR1 SGHVS, CDR2 FQNEAQ. There are 15 residues in the CDR3.

This sequence joins TRBV9 and TRBJ2-5; D is unresolved. V lost 0 bases to trimming and J lost 9 bases, with 15 bases between them. There are 14 residues in the CDR3. CDR1 is SGDLS, CDR2 YYNGEE, per germline. The CDR3 here is CASSVDPTPRAQYF. CDR3 nucleotide sequence: TGTGCCAGCAGCGTAGACCCGACTCCCCGCGCCCAGTACTTC.

This chain connects TRBV9 to TRBJ2-1; possibly TRBD2 for D (6 bases). The CDR3 has 15 amino acids. CDR1 SGDLS and CDR2 YYNGEE come from the germline V gene. Trimming took 0 bases from V and 0 from J, leaving 7 bases between them. The CDR3 bases are TGTGCCAGCAGCGTAGGGCGGGGCTCCTACAATGAGCAGTTCTTC. Its protein is CASSVGRGSYNEQFF. Variable domain in full (rest from reference TRBV9 and TRBJ2-1): DSGVTQTPKHLITATGQRVTLRCSPRSGDLSVYWYQQSLDQGLQFLIQYYNGEERAKGNILERFSAQQFPDLHSELNLSSLELGDSALYFCASSVGRGSYNEQFFGPGTRLTVL.

The chain is built from TRBV5-1 and TRBJ2-1, with D hard to call. V dropped 0 bases and J dropped 7 bases, with 11 bases sitting between them. From germline, CDR1 is SGHRS and CDR2 YFSETQ. The CDR3 contains 14 residues. CDR3 sequence reads: CASSLDILTNEQFF. The CDR3 DNA reads as TGCGCCAGCAGCTTGGACATTCTGACGAATGAGCAGTTCTTC.

The chain employs TRBV7-2 and TRBJ2-5; 14 bases are shared with TRBD2. This CDR3 has 18 amino acids. V was pared by 3 bases and J by 6 bases, with 12 bases of the junction left unmatched. Germline V gene data show CDR1 as SGHTA and CDR2 as FQGNSA. The CDR3 loop reads CASSFSPSGTSGSKTQYF. The CDR3 region has the DNA TGTGCCAGCAGCTTCTCTCCCTCCGGGACTAGCGGGAGTAAGACCCAGTACTTC.

This chain joins TRBV10-3 and TRBJ2-2; 12 bases line up with TRBD1. The junction had 6 bases not matched to a gene; V was cut back by 6 bases and J by 4 bases. This CDR3 spans 16 amino acids. The germline V gene has CDR1 ENHRY and CDR2 SYGVKD. The CDR3: CAIRRGTGGPTGELFF. Here the CDR3 DNA reads TGTGCCATCAGGAGGGGGACAGGGGGCCCCACCGGGGAGCTGTTTTTT.

The rearrangement uses TRBV10-3 and TRBJ2-4; D is perhaps TRBD1 or TRBD2 (6 bases each). V lost 0 bases to trimming and J lost 5 bases, with 8 bases between them. Looked up from germline, CDR1 is ENHRY and CDR2 is SYGVKD. The CDR3 spans 14 residues. CDR3 DNA: TGTGCCATCAGTGAGTCCGGGGGCGAAAACATTCAGTACTTC. Translation gives CAISESGGENIQYF.

This chain joins TRBV11-2 and TRBJ2-5; D may be TRBD2 (6 bases). Trimming stripped 8 bases from V and 5 bases from J, with 9 bases between. Germline CDR1 reads SGHAT; CDR2 reads FQNNGV. This CDR3 region has 11 residues. CDR3 DNA sequence: TGTGCCAGCCGCGGGATCGAGACCCAGTACTTC. Its protein is CASRGIETQYF.

The rearrangement uses TRBV27 and TRBJ2-1; D gene ambiguous. Trimming removed 7 bases from V and 8 bases from J, with 18 bases in between. The CDR3 totals 14 residues. Looked up from germline, CDR1 is MNHEY and CDR2 is SMNVEV (reference sequence). The CDR3 DNA is TGTGCCAGCATATCCCTAGGAAGTACTGATGAGCAGTTCTTC. It yields the protein CASISLGSTDEQFF.

The table lists this clone with a count of one. The genes are TRBV2 and TRBJ2-5; no clear D gene. From germline, CDR1 is SNHLY and CDR2 FYNNEI. V was clipped by 7 bases and J by 1 base, with 13 bases between them. This CDR3 is 14 amino acids long. The chain's CDR3 is CASMWGSGQETQYF. The CDR3 nucleotides are TGTGCCAGCATGTGGGGTTCGGGCCAAGAGACCCAGTACTTC.

The V call is TRBV27, the J call TRBJ2-3; 16 bases are a match to TRBD2. Unmatched junction bases numbered 5, after V lost 1 base and J lost 1 base. The CDR3 covers 19 residues. The germline V gene encodes CDR1 MNHEY and CDR2 SMNVEV (reference sequence). The CDR3 bases are TGTGCCAGCAGTTTATTGGGACTAGCGGGAGGGGCTGGCACAGATACGCAGTATTTT. This sequence encodes CASSLLGLAGGAGTDTQYF.

The chain has TRBV4-3 and TRBJ2-3; D possibly uses TRBD1 or TRBD2 (5 bases each). The V gene's germline CDR1 is LGHNA and CDR2 YSLEER. V lost 2 bases and J lost 2, with 14 bases in between. The CDR3 runs 16 residues. CDR3 coding DNA: TGCGCCAGCAGCCAATCCGGGGCAGGGTCCACAGATACGCAGTATTTT. It codes for CASSQSGAGSTDTQYF.

The chain has TRBV5-1 and TRBJ2-1; TRBD2 agrees at 11 bases. CDR1 SGHRS and CDR2 YFSETQ come from the germline V gene. V lost 1 base, J lost 3 bases, and 3 bases stayed unmatched. This CDR3 has 16 amino acids. CDR3 protein: CASSLTSGSGYNEQFF. The CDR3 DNA sequence: TGCGCCAGCAGCTTGACTAGCGGGAGTGGCTACAATGAGCAGTTCTTC. The entire variable domain, with the rest obtained from reference TRBV5-1 and TRBJ2-1, is as follows: KAGVTQTPRYLIKTRGQQVTLSCSPISGHRSVSWYQQTPGQGLQFLFEYFSETQRNKGNFPGRFSGRQFSNSRSEMNVSTLELGDSALYLCASSLTSGSGYNEQFFGPGTRLTVL.

The chain couples TRBV9 to TRBJ1-1, with unresolved D. V gave up 3 bases and J gave up 0 bases, with 9 bases separating them. The germline V gene has CDR1 SGDLS and CDR2 YYNGEE. The CDR3 contains 14 residues. The CDR3, as DNA: TGTGCCAGCAGCGAGGCAGGAATGAACACTGAAGCTTTCTTT. Translated, it gives CASSEAGMNTEAFF.

The V gene is TRBV5-1, the J gene TRBJ2-5; D may be TRBD1 or TRBD2 (5 bases each). The J call may be in error: the DNA end matches TRBJ2-7 better. Germline CDR1 is SGHRS and CDR2 is YFSETQ. The CDR3 runs 14 residues. CDR3 amino acids: CASSLGDPGYEQYF. CDR3 coding DNA: TGCGCCAGCAGCTTGGGGGACCCCGGCTACGAGCAGTACTTC.

The chain couples TRBV19 to TRBJ2-7; possible D gene TRBD1, 6 bases. The length of the CDR3 is 14 residues. Germline assignment: CDR1 LNHDA and CDR2 SQIVND (reference sequence). Trimming removed 5 bases at V and 2 bases at J, with 13 bases between. In nucleotides, the CDR3 is TGTGCCAGTAGTCGATCGACAGGAACCTACGAGCAGTACTTC. Protein sequence: CASSRSTGTYEQYF. The full variable domain, completed using reference TRBV19 and TRBJ2-7, is DGGITQSPKYLFRKEGQNVTLSCEQNLNHDAMYWYRQDPGQGLRLIYYSQIVNDFQKGDIAEGYSVSREKKESFPLTVTSAQKNPTAFYLCASSRSTGTYEQYFGPGTRLTVT.

This rearrangement joins TRBV9 to TRBJ2-2, with 11 nucleotides matching TRBD2. Per the germline V gene, CDR1 is SGDLS and CDR2 is YYNGEE. J gave up 1 base and V 4 bases, and 12 bases lay outside the gene matches. The CDR3 extends over 19 amino acids. CDR3 coding DNA: TGTGCCAGCAGCTCCAAGCCAGGACTAGCGGGTTGGAACACCGGGGAGCTGTTTTTT. Translation gives CASSSKPGLAGWNTGELFF.

This chain joins TRBV7-2 and TRBJ2-7, with 8 bases that match TRBD1. This CDR3 has 15 amino acids. Germline V gene data show CDR1 as SGHTA and CDR2 as FQGNSA. With V trimmed by 2 bases and J by 2 bases, 5 bases remained unmatched. The CDR3 coding sequence is TGTGCCAGCAGCTTATTTGCGACAGGGGCCTACGAGCAGTACTTC. Translating gives CASSLFATGAYEQYF.

The rearrangement joins TRBV5-1 to TRBJ2-7; 10 bases align to TRBD1. Germline loops: CDR1 SGHRS, CDR2 YFSETQ. V was clipped by 1 base and J by 5 bases; unmatched bases: 6. There are 15 residues in the CDR3. The CDR3 nucleotides are TGCGCCAGCAGCTTGCAGGGACAGGGGATCGACGAGCAGTACTTC. Protein product: CASSLQGQGIDEQYF.

The J gene is TRBJ2-5, the V gene TRBV4-3, with 8 bases lining up with TRBD1. The CDR3 length is 16 residues. The trim removed 1 base at V and 4 bases at J, leaving 8 bases unmatched. Germline V gene data show CDR1 as LGHNA and CDR2 as YSLEER. CDR3 sequence: CASSQARGQGGETQYF. Written as DNA, the CDR3 is TGCGCCAGCAGCCAAGCCAGAGGACAGGGAGGAGAGACCCAGTACTTC.

CDR3 in amino acids: CASTQFSVETQYF. CDR3 coding DNA: TGTGCCAGCACCCAGTTTTCGGTAGAGACCCAGTACTTC. The chain has TRBV5-8 and TRBJ2-5; D unclear. Germline-derived CDR1 and CDR2 are SGHTS and YDEGEE. CDR3 length equals 13 residues. V was pared by 6 bases and J by 4 bases, with 13 bases between.

This chain connects TRBV28 to TRBJ2-7; D remains unclear. Trimming shortened V by 4 bases and J by 2 bases, and 15 bases separated the two germline ends. The CDR3 consists of 15 residues. CDR1 MDHEN and CDR2 SYDVKM come from the germline V gene. The DNA of the CDR3 is TGTGCCAGCAGTTCTTTCGGTGATGATACCTACGAGCAGTACTTC. Its translation is CASSSFGDDTYEQYF.

CDR3 sequence (DNA): TGTGCCAGCAGCTTAGGGGGACTAGCGGGAGTCGAGCAGTACTTC. The encoded protein is CASSLGGLAGVEQYF. V gene TRBV7-9 combines with J gene TRBJ2-7; 14 nucleotides align to TRBD2. The V gene's germline CDR1 is SEHNR and CDR2 FQNEAQ (reference sequence). Germline trimming cut 1 base from V and 6 bases from J; bases unmatched to any gene: 2. This CDR3 is built from 15 residues.

V and J are TRBV23-1 and TRBJ1-1, with unresolved D. TRBV23-1 is annotated as an ORF whose role is uncertain. V lost 2 bases to trimming and J lost 0 bases, with 4 bases between them. The CDR3 runs 13 residues. In DNA, the CDR3 is TGCGCCAGCAGTCAAGGGATGAACACTGAAGCTTTCTTT. This encodes CASSQGMNTEAFF.

V and J are TRBV15 and TRBJ2-7; D is uncertain. This CDR3 has 15 residues. With 0 bases removed from V and 6 bases from J, the gap between germline ends came to 15 bases. CDR1 and CDR2 (germline): LNHNV, YYDKDF (reference sequence). The CDR3 here is CATSRDRRRAAEQYF. CDR3 DNA: TGTGCCACCAGCAGAGATCGCAGGCGCGCTGCCGAGCAGTACTTC.

This chain uses TRBV6-5 with TRBJ1-1; D not certain. The length of the CDR3 is 13 residues. Germline assignment: CDR1 MNHEY and CDR2 SVGAGI. V shed 2 bases and J shed 6 bases, with 10 bases lying between them. The CDR3 DNA follows: TGTGCCAGCAGTTACCATGGGATGGCTGAAGCTTTCTTT. It yields the protein CASSYHGMAEAFF.

The V call is TRBV5-4, the J call TRBJ2-7; 10 bases align to TRBD2. Trimming took 7 bases from V and 4 from J; bases not matched to a gene: 26. Germline V gene data show CDR1 as SGHNT and CDR2 as YYREEE (reference sequence). The CDR3 length is 20 residues. CDR3 sequence: CASGGFRDRSSGRSGYEQYF. CDR3 DNA: TGTGCCAGCGGGGGCTTCCGGGACAGGAGTAGCGGGAGGTCGGGTTACGAGCAGTACTTC.

V gene TRBV6-1 combines with J gene TRBJ1-1; D gene uncertain. Germline V gives CDR1 MNHNS, CDR2 SASEGT. The CDR3 has 14 residues. V dropped 8 bases and J dropped 0 bases, with 13 bases sitting between them. CDR3 protein: CASAVTDMNTEAFF. Here the CDR3 DNA reads TGTGCCAGCGCCGTGACTGATATGAACACTGAAGCTTTCTTT.